The 15 T cell receptor beta chains below were found in one sample sequenced in a study of T cell responses to AZD1222 COVID-19 vaccine. Profiled with immunoSEQ multiplex PCR; TCRdb holds only in-frame clones, not every one. Its listing shows over 140,000 clones. The source material was peripheral blood. The receptors stem from an adult in good health.

CDR3 in amino acids: CASKEGYSGNTIYF. The DNA for the CDR3 is TGTGCCAGCAAGGAGGGTTACTCTGGAAACACCATATATTTT. The chain recombines TRBV14 with TRBJ1-3; D ambiguous. V lost 7 bases and J lost 0, with 10 bases in between. Germline lookup yields CDR1 SGHDN and CDR2 FVKESK. This CDR3 has 14 residues. The whole variable domain, filled in from reference TRBV14 and TRBJ1-3, reads EAGVTQFPSHSVIEKGQTVTLRCDPISGHDNLYWYRRVMGKEIKFLLHFVKESKQDESGMPNNRFLAERTGGTYSTLKVQPAELEDSGVYFCASKEGYSGNTIYFGEGSWLTVV.

V gene TRBV29-1 combines with J gene TRBJ2-7; TRBD2 aligns across 8 bases. Trimming cost V 2 bases and J 3 bases; bases outside gene matches: 3. Germline CDR1 and CDR2: SQVTM and ANQGSEA. The CDR3 is made up of 13 amino acids. CDR3 amino acids: CSVERGGSYEQYF. The CDR3 DNA is TGCAGCGTTGAACGGGGGGGAAGCTACGAGCAGTACTTC.

The chain joins TRBV4-2 to TRBJ1-1; D not resolved. The germline V gene encodes CDR1 LGHNA and CDR2 YNFKEQ. This CDR3 has 15 amino acids. Trimming stripped 3 bases from V and 0 bases from J, with 11 bases between. CDR3 sequence reads: CASSQAGIMNTEAFF. The CDR3 DNA reads as TGTGCCAGCAGCCAGGCCGGAATCATGAACACTGAAGCTTTCTTT.

This chain joins TRBV4-1 and TRBJ1-2; 7 nucleotides line up with TRBD1. In germline, CDR1 is MGHRA, CDR2 YSYEKL. Trimming removed 1 base from V and 0 bases from J; junction bases left unmatched: 5. There are 16 residues in the CDR3. The CDR3 coding sequence is TGCGCCAGCAGCCAAGGGCAGGGGGGCACTAACTATGGCTACACCTTC. Its translation: CASSQGQGGTNYGYTF.

The chain joins TRBV7-6 to TRBJ1-4; no clear D gene. Germline V gene sequence: CDR1 SGHVS, CDR2 FNYEAQ. Trimming removed 5 bases from V and 4 bases from J, with 14 bases in between. This CDR3 region has 15 residues. The CDR3 bases are TGTGCCAGCAGCCCTGCGGAGACCGTTAATGAAAAACTGTTTTTT. This codes for CASSPAETVNEKLFF.

The CDR3 loop reads CAAGELFF. CDR3 in DNA: TGTGCTGCCGGGGAGCTGTTTTTT. J is TRBJ2-2 and V is TRBV6-6, with D unclear. CDR1 MNHNY and CDR2 SVGAGI come from the germline V gene (reference sequence). The CDR3 extends over 8 amino acids.

Concerning this clone: Relative to the germline gene, one junction end is altered; a read error may explain this. The chain carries TRBV7-9 and TRBJ2-1, with 9 bases lining up with TRBD2. There are 17 residues in the CDR3. Per germline, CDR1 SEHNR and CDR2 FQNEAQ (reference sequence). The CDR3 spells CASSIAGVRDSYNEQFF. The CDR3 bases are TGTGCCAGCAGCATAGCGGGGGTCAGGGACTCCTACAATGAGCAGTTCTTC.

The CDR3 DNA is TGTGCCAGCAGCGGACTCAGGGTCCCCAACACTGAAGCTTTCTTT. This gives the protein CASSGLRVPNTEAFF. This chain joins TRBV11-1 and TRBJ1-1, with D possibly matching TRBD1 (5 bases). V lost 5 bases to trimming and J lost 2 bases, with 15 bases between them. The germline gives CDR1 SGHAT, CDR2 FQDESV (reference sequence). The CDR3 is made up of 15 amino acids.

The J gene is TRBJ2-2, the V gene TRBV15, with a weak D call TRBD2 (5 bases). The CDR3 has 14 residues. V gave up 0 bases and J gave up 7 bases, with 9 bases separating them. Germline CDR1 LNHNV, CDR2 YYDKDF (reference sequence). In nucleotides, the CDR3 is TGTGCCACCAGCAGAGACGCCGGACTCGGGGAGCTGTTTTTT. The encoded protein is CATSRDAGLGELFF.

The rearrangement links TRBV5-1 to TRBJ1-5; TRBD1 might be the D (5 bases). This CDR3 contains 15 residues. In germline, CDR1 is SGHRS, CDR2 YFSETQ. Between the trimmed V and J ends, which lost 4 bases and 4 bases, there was a span of 15 bases. The CDR3 DNA reads TGCGCCAGCAGCCCCCGCGGGGGTCAGAATCAGCCCCAGCATTTT. Protein sequence: CASSPRGGQNQPQHF.

DNA of the CDR3: TGTGCCAGCAGCCCCAGGGAACGCGAAGCTTTCTTT. This sequence encodes CASSPREREAFF. This chain uses TRBV6-5 with TRBJ1-1; D perhaps matches TRBD1 (5 bases). This CDR3 has 12 residues. Germline CDR1 reads MNHEY; CDR2 reads SVGAGI. V lost 6 bases and J lost 8, with 13 bases in between.

V gene TRBV5-1 combines with J gene TRBJ1-5, with D possibly TRBD1 on 5 matching bases. Per germline, CDR1 SGHRS and CDR2 YFSETQ. The V and J ends lost 0 bases and 1 base respectively, with 11 bases between them. The CDR3 spans 16 residues. CDR3 sequence: CASSLAWGGSNQPQHF. CDR3 in DNA: TGCGCCAGCAGCTTGGCCTGGGGCGGCAGCAATCAGCCCCAGCATTTT.

The chain is built from TRBV5-1 and TRBJ2-2, with 8 bases that match TRBD2. This CDR3 is 16 amino acids long. The ends lost 3 bases at V and 4 bases at J; junction bases unmatched: 8. Per germline, CDR1 SGHRS and CDR2 YFSETQ. The CDR3 loop reads CASSSESGGGTGELFF. CDR3 in DNA: TGCGCCAGCAGCTCGGAGAGCGGGGGAGGCACCGGGGAGCTGTTTTTT.

The chain carries TRBV7-9 and TRBJ2-7; 10 nucleotides agree with TRBD1. The CDR3 has 14 amino acids. The junction had 6 bases not matched to a gene; V was cut back by 4 bases and J by 6 bases. Looked up from germline, CDR1 is SEHNR and CDR2 is FQNEAQ (reference sequence). CDR3 loop: CASSSTGGWVEQYF. The CDR3 DNA reads TGTGCCAGCAGCTCGACAGGGGGCTGGGTCGAGCAGTACTTC.

This chain connects TRBV6-5 to TRBJ1-1; TRBD1 matches 8 bases. The CDR3 has 14 residues. The germline gives CDR1 MNHEY, CDR2 SVGAGI. The J segment lost 5 bases and the V segment lost 7 bases, leaving 9 bases of the junction unmatched. The CDR3 here is CASILDRGWTEAFF. The CDR3 nucleotides read TGTGCCAGCATTTTAGACAGGGGTTGGACTGAAGCTTTCTTT.